This passage covers 13 T cell receptor beta chains from one sample sequenced in a study of blood T cells in healthy people across ages. A second PCR of roughly 6 to 12 cycles used a sample-barcoded 5' primer and a J-beta primer mix. TCRdb independently ran MiXCR on the 5' RACE reads; one entry per CDR3 protein. This sample has 750,000 to 950,000 distinct CDR3 sequences, with about 53% found just once. The sequencing input was blood. Receptors were obtained from a man of 80 years or more in good health.

V gene TRBV29-1 combines with J gene TRBJ2-7; tentative D call: TRBD2 (5 bases). Trimming took 0 bases from V and 7 from J, leaving 13 bases between them. The CDR3 consists of 13 residues. Germline assignment: CDR1 SQVTM and CDR2 ANQGSEA. CDR3 in DNA: TGCAGCGTTGAAGATCGAACTAGTAGGGAGCAGTACTTC. As protein: CSVEDRTSREQYF.

This clonotype has more than one count but fewer than ten. The gene calls are TRBV29-1 and TRBJ2-5, with 10 bases that match TRBD2. The J call may be incorrect, as the DNA end agrees better with TRBJ2-7. CDR1 is SQVTM and CDR2 is ANQGSEA in the germline V gene. CDR3 length: 14 amino acids. This CDR3 is CSVSPGLANHEQYF. CDR3 sequence (DNA): TGCAGCGTGTCACCGGGACTAGCGAACCACGAGCAGTACTTC.

The chain couples TRBV5-1 to TRBJ2-5, with 8 bases identical to TRBD2. This CDR3 is built from 16 residues. Germline CDR1 and CDR2: SGHRS and YFSETQ. V was pared by 4 bases and J by 11 bases, with 19 bases of the junction left unmatched. In DNA form, the CDR3 reads TGCGCCAGCAGCAGTGGGGGGAGCGGGAGAAATTCGGAGCAGTACTTC. Translating gives CASSSGGSGRNSEQYF. Filled out from reference TRBV5-1 and TRBJ2-5, the complete variable domain reads KAGVTQTPRYLIKTRGQQVTLSCSPISGHRSVSWYQQTPGQGLQFLFEYFSETQRNKGNFPGRFSGRQFSNSRSEMNVSTLELGDSALYLCASSSGGSGRNSEQYFGPGTRLLVL.

A few counts support this clonotype. The chain uses TRBV12-3 or TRBV12-4 and TRBJ2-1, with D perhaps matching TRBD1 (5 bases). The ends were cut back, 1 base at V and 7 bases at J, with 17 bases in the middle. The CDR3 has 16 residues. The CDR3 region has the DNA TGTGCCAGCAGTTTAGAAAGGGGCTCCGGTAGGAATGAGCAGTTCTTC. Amino acid sequence: CASSLERGSGRNEQFF.

The chain carries TRBV3-1 and TRBJ2-2; D not resolved. The V and J ends lost 4 bases and 5 bases respectively, with 11 bases between them. This CDR3 comprises 14 residues. Germline V gene lookup returns CDR1 LGHDT and CDR2 YNNKEL (reference sequence). The CDR3, as DNA: TGTGCCAGCAGCCCCCAGTCGGTAACCGGGGAGCTGTTTTTT. Residues: CASSPQSVTGELFF.

The gene calls are TRBV4-2 and TRBJ2-5; 14 nucleotides line up with TRBD2. The CDR3 is 19 residues long. Per the germline V gene, CDR1 is LGHNA and CDR2 is YNFKEQ. V dropped 4 bases and J dropped 2; count of bases not matched to a gene: 12. The CDR3: CASSPGTSGSLGIQETQYF. The CDR3 nucleotides read TGTGCCAGCAGCCCCGGGACTAGCGGGAGCCTGGGGATACAAGAGACCCAGTACTTC.

This chain connects TRBV5-1 to TRBJ2-1; D might be TRBD1 (7 bases). This CDR3 spans 16 amino acids. Per the germline V gene, CDR1 is SGHRS and CDR2 is YFSETQ. V was pared by 7 bases and J by 9 bases, with 26 bases between. CDR3 residues: CASGPGTESFGGEQFF. CDR3 DNA: TGCGCCAGCGGCCCAGGGACAGAATCATTCGGGGGTGAGCAGTTCTTC.

This clonotype showed up just a few times. The gene calls are TRBV6-5 and TRBJ2-3; D is ambiguous. The V end lost 5 bases, the J end lost 4 bases, and 13 bases lay between the germline ends. The CDR3 covers 14 residues. Germline V gives CDR1 MNHEY, CDR2 SVGAGI. The CDR3 is CASSTSFRADTQYF. The CDR3 DNA follows: TGTGCCAGCAGTACGAGTTTCCGCGCAGATACGCAGTATTTT.

This clonotype was picked up a small number of times. The CDR3 sequence: CAISTGWSEKLFF. DNA of the CDR3: TGTGCCATCAGTACAGGGTGGAGTGAAAAACTGTTTTTT. This sequence joins TRBV10-3 and TRBJ1-4, with D perhaps TRBD1 (6 bases). CDR3 size: 13 residues. V lost 5 bases, J lost 7 bases, and 11 bases lay in between. In germline, CDR1 is ENHRY, CDR2 SYGVKD.

This clonotype was observed a few times. The chain joins TRBV29-1 to TRBJ2-5; 9 nucleotides agree with TRBD1. The J call may not be correct, given that the DNA end is closer to TRBJ2-7. This CDR3 comprises 12 residues. The germline V gene encodes CDR1 SQVTM and CDR2 ANQGSEA. The CDR3 spells CSVGGQGSEQYF. CDR3 nucleotide sequence: TGCAGCGTTGGGGGACAGGGCTCCGAGCAGTACTTC.

This sequence joins TRBV29-1 and TRBJ1-2; unclear D gene. The ends were cut back, 4 bases at V and 2 bases at J, with 11 bases in the middle. This CDR3 has 13 amino acids. Germline assignment: CDR1 SQVTM and CDR2 ANQGSEA. This CDR3 is CSVGRQENYGYTF. The CDR3 nucleotides read TGCAGCGTTGGGAGGCAGGAGAACTATGGCTACACCTTC.

The rearrangement uses TRBV12-3 or TRBV12-4 and TRBJ2-7; 9 nucleotides agree with TRBD2. V lost 5 bases and J lost 5; bases outside the gene matches: 7. The CDR3 is made up of 14 amino acids. The CDR3 DNA reads as TGTGCCAGCAGTCCCAGCGGGGGGCGGAACGAGCAGTACTTC. This encodes CASSPSGGRNEQYF.

The chain joins TRBV20-1 to TRBJ2-7, with D uncertain. This CDR3 comprises 15 residues. Between the trimmed V and J ends, which lost 2 bases and 0 bases, there was a span of 14 bases. Looked up from germline, CDR1 is DFQATT and CDR2 is SNEGSKA (reference sequence). The CDR3 nucleotides read TGCAGTGCTAGATCCAGGACCGAGAGCTCCTACGAGCAGTACTTC. It encodes CSARSRTESSYEQYF.